A selection of T cell receptor beta chains follows, all from one sample in a study of CD8 T cells in ankylosing spondylitis. MiXCR was run by TCRdb on the 5' RACE reads, yielding one entry per CDR3 protein. The table includes hundreds of thousands of distinct CDR3 sequences, about a sixth detected once. The sample was blood, either unsorted or a sorted T cell fraction (not recorded which). Receptors were obtained from a male donor with ankylosing spondylitis. The CDR3 runs from the conserved cysteine through the conserved F or W. The order of the fields is clone size, J gene, V gene, D gene, CDR3 protein, CDR3 DNA. D genes are given only for firm matches. Not all rows give a size; the values are once, few, many and, for expanded clones, a class.

size: NA
J: TRBJ2-3
V: TRBV5-1
D: NA
CDR3: CASNREWSTDTQYF
DNA: TGCGCCAGCAATCGGGAGTGGAGCACAGATACGCAGTATTTT

size: NA
J: TRBJ2-5
V: TRBV5-1
D: NA
CDR3: CASSPSPTETQYF
DNA: TGCGCCAGCAGCCCATCCCCTACGGAGACCCAGTACTTC

size: few
J: TRBJ2-5
V: TRBV5-1
D: NA
CDR3: CASSLMGSDQETQYF
DNA: TGCGCCAGCAGCTTGATGGGGTCGGACCAAGAGACCCAGTACTTC

size: NA
J: TRBJ2-3
V: TRBV9
D: TRBD2
CDR3: CASSVDTSGAQGDTQYF
DNA: TGTGCCAGCAGCGTAGATACCAGCGGGGCCCAGGGAGATACGCAGTATTTT

size: NA
J: TRBJ1-1
V: TRBV20-1
D: TRBD1
CDR3: CSAKAPGGAWAFF
DNA: TGCAGTGCCAAAGCCCCAGGGGGCGCCTGGGCTTTCTTT

size: NA
J: TRBJ2-6
V: TRBV7-2
D: NA
CDR3: CASSHDRSGANVLTF
DNA: TGTGCCAGCAGCCATGACCGCTCTGGGGCCAACGTCCTGACTTTC

size: many
J: TRBJ2-2
V: TRBV20-1
D: TRBD1
CDR3: CSATYGTGDTGELFF
DNA: TGCAGTGCTACGTATGGGACAGGGGACACCGGGGAGCTGTTTTTT

size: NA
J: TRBJ1-4
V: TRBV5-1
D: TRBD1
CDR3: CASSLASRGSEKLFF
DNA: TGCGCCAGCAGCTTGGCTTCCAGGGGGTCTGAAAAACTGTTTTTT

size: few
J: TRBJ2-1
V: TRBV5-1
D: NA
CDR3: CASSHSPSSYNEQFF
DNA: TGCGCCAGCAGCCATAGTCCCAGCTCCTACAATGAGCAGTTCTTC

size: few
J: TRBJ2-3
V: TRBV7-2
D: NA
CDR3: CASSLGGGRSSNTQYF
DNA: TGTGCCAGCAGCTTAGGGGGGGGCAGAAGCTCAAATACGCAGTATTTT

size: NA
J: TRBJ1-2
V: TRBV29-1
D: NA
CDR3: CSVERGAPLGYTF
DNA: TGCAGCGTTGAGAGGGGCGCCCCTTTAGGCTACACCTTC

size: NA
J: TRBJ2-3
V: TRBV7-9
D: TRBD2
CDR3: CASSPTTSGGTDTQYF
DNA: TGTGCCAGCAGCCCGACGACTAGCGGGGGCACAGATACGCAGTATTTT

size: NA
J: TRBJ1-5
V: TRBV21-1
D: NA
CDR3: CASSRRADQPQHF
DNA: TGTGCCAGCAGCAGACGTGCTGATCAGCCCCAGCATTTT

size: many
J: TRBJ1-1
V: TRBV12-3/TRBV12-4
D: NA
CDR3: CASSLAQGVTEAFF
DNA: TGTGCCAGCAGTTTAGCGCAGGGAGTTACTGAAGCTTTCTTT

size: many
J: TRBJ2-1
V: TRBV5-1
D: NA
CDR3: CAGPTRLDEQFF
DNA: TGCGCCGGGCCGACTCGTTTGGATGAGCAGTTCTTC

size: NA
J: TRBJ1-4
V: TRBV5-1
D: NA
CDR3: CASSLYQATNEKLFF
DNA: TGCGCCAGCAGCTTATATCAGGCAACTAATGAAAAACTGTTTTTT

size: many
J: TRBJ1-1
V: TRBV12-3/TRBV12-4
D: NA
CDR3: CASSLDPALNTEAFF
DNA: TGTGCCAGCAGCTTAGATCCGGCCCTGAACACTGAAGCTTTCTTT

size: many
J: TRBJ2-7
V: TRBV12-3/TRBV12-4
D: NA
CDR3: CALAWRGLSYEQYF
DNA: TGTGCCCTGGCTTGGCGGGGGCTTTCCTACGAGCAGTACTTC

size: NA
J: TRBJ2-1
V: TRBV7-2
D: TRBD2
CDR3: CASSLEGGYEQFF
DNA: TGTGCCAGCAGCTTAGAGGGAGGGTATGAGCAGTTCTTC

size: few
J: TRBJ2-3
V: TRBV29-1
D: NA
CDR3: CSVEEQGSMGDTQYF
DNA: TGCAGCGTTGAAGAACAGGGAAGTATGGGAGATACGCAGTATTTT

size: many
J: TRBJ2-7
V: TRBV5-1
D: NA
CDR3: CASSLSSGVPEQYF
DNA: TGCGCCAGCAGCTTGTCCTCGGGAGTTCCCGAGCAGTACTTC

size: NA
J: TRBJ2-6
V: TRBV5-4
D: TRBD1
CDR3: CASSSLVRTGKAGANVLTF
DNA: TGTGCCAGCAGCTCCCTAGTCCGGACAGGAAAGGCTGGGGCCAACGTCCTGACTTTC

size: NA
J: TRBJ1-1
V: TRBV5-1
D: NA
CDR3: CASSLGAGWDTEAFF
DNA: TGCGCCAGCAGCTTGGGAGCAGGGTGGGACACTGAAGCTTTCTTT

size: few
J: TRBJ1-1
V: TRBV30
D: NA
CDR3: CAWRRDSNEAFF
DNA: TGTGCCTGGAGGAGGGATAGCAATGAAGCTTTCTTT

size: NA
J: TRBJ2-1
V: TRBV11-2
D: NA
CDR3: CASSLFRDTSYNEQFF
DNA: TGTGCCAGCAGCTTATTCCGGGACACCTCCTACAATGAGCAGTTCTTC

size: few
J: TRBJ1-5
V: TRBV4-1
D: NA
CDR3: CASNPEGHANQPQHF
DNA: TGCGCCAGCAACCCGGAAGGACACGCGAATCAGCCCCAGCATTTT

size: many
J: TRBJ2-2
V: TRBV7-8
D: NA
CDR3: CASSSILVSGELFF
DNA: TGTGCCAGCAGCTCGATACTAGTGTCCGGGGAGCTGTTTTTT

size: NA
J: TRBJ1-2
V: TRBV13
D: TRBD1
CDR3: CASSRKLAGGLGYGYTF
DNA: TGTGCCAGCAGTCGTAAACTCGCAGGGGGTTTGGGCTATGGCTACACCTTC

size: NA
J: TRBJ2-1
V: TRBV21-1
D: NA
CDR3: CASPGTGHYNEQFF
DNA: TGTGCCAGCCCCGGGACAGGGCACTACAATGAGCAGTTCTTC

size: many
J: TRBJ2-7
V: TRBV20-1
D: TRBD1
CDR3: CSATDRGLFYEQYF
DNA: TGCAGTGCTACAGACAGGGGGCTATTCTACGAGCAGTACTTC

size: few
J: TRBJ1-2
V: TRBV20-1
D: NA
CDR3: CSATDTVDYGYTF
DNA: TGCAGTGCTACGGACACGGTGGACTATGGCTACACCTTC

size: few
J: TRBJ2-3
V: TRBV7-2
D: NA
CDR3: CASSLSGVNTDTQYF
DNA: TGTGCCAGCAGCTTGTCGGGAGTTAACACAGATACGCAGTATTTT

size: NA
J: TRBJ1-2
V: TRBV3-1
D: NA
CDR3: CASSPLSGDYTF
DNA: TGTGCCAGCAGCCCTTTGTCCGGAGACTACACCTTC

size: NA
J: TRBJ2-3
V: TRBV20-1
D: NA
CDR3: CSAKHDVGRDTQYF
DNA: TGCAGTGCCAAACACGACGTTGGGAGGGATACGCAGTATTTT

size: few
J: TRBJ1-5
V: TRBV6-5
D: NA
CDR3: CASSTGGNSNQPQHF
DNA: TGTGCCAGCAGTACTGGGGGGAACAGCAATCAGCCCCAGCATTTT

size: NA
J: TRBJ2-5
V: TRBV5-1
D: TRBD1
CDR3: CASSSRDSRWLETQYF
DNA: TGCGCCAGCAGCAGCAGGGACAGCCGATGGCTCGAGACCCAGTACTTC

size: NA
J: TRBJ2-3
V: TRBV20-1
D: NA
CDR3: CSANEADTQYF
DNA: TGCAGTGCTAACGAGGCAGATACGCAGTATTTT

size: NA
J: TRBJ1-1
V: TRBV18
D: NA
CDR3: CASSRADPGSEAFF
DNA: TGTGCCAGCTCTCGAGCCGACCCGGGCTCTGAAGCTTTCTTT

size: NA
J: TRBJ2-1
V: TRBV29-1
D: NA
CDR3: CSVYDRGGGANEQFF
DNA: TGCAGCGTTTATGATCGGGGCGGAGGTGCAAATGAGCAGTTCTTC

size: NA
J: TRBJ2-1
V: TRBV18
D: TRBD2
CDR3: CASSTGMVSSGRREQFF
DNA: TGTGCCAGCTCGACAGGAATGGTGTCTAGCGGGAGGAGGGAGCAGTTCTTC

size: NA
J: TRBJ2-7
V: TRBV6-2/TRBV6-3
D: TRBD1
CDR3: CASSYSRPGGFSEQYF
DNA: TGTGCCAGCAGTTACTCTCGGCCAGGGGGCTTTTCCGAGCAGTACTTC

size: NA
J: TRBJ1-5
V: TRBV27
D: NA
CDR3: CASSLTTYQPQHF
DNA: TGTGCCAGCAGTTTAACCACGTATCAGCCCCAGCATTTT

size: few
J: TRBJ1-2
V: TRBV6-1
D: TRBD1
CDR3: CASTQSGTGEEGYTF
DNA: TGTGCCAGCACCCAGTCCGGGACAGGGGAGGAAGGCTACACCTTC

size: NA
J: TRBJ2-4
V: TRBV25-1
D: NA
CDR3: CASSGGDIQYF
DNA: TGTGCCAGCAGTGGGGGAGACATTCAGTACTTC

size: few
J: TRBJ2-7
V: TRBV12-3/TRBV12-4
D: TRBD2
CDR3: CASSFATGGSYEQYF
DNA: TGTGCCAGCAGTTTTGCGACGGGGGGGTCCTACGAGCAGTACTTC

size: few
J: TRBJ1-4
V: TRBV5-6
D: TRBD1
CDR3: CASSAGQYEKLFF
DNA: TGTGCCAGCAGCGCGGGACAGTATGAAAAACTGTTTTTT

size: few
J: TRBJ2-1
V: TRBV20-1
D: TRBD2
CDR3: CSAYLAGVQKSYNEQFF
DNA: TGCAGTGCTTACTTAGCGGGAGTACAGAAATCCTACAATGAGCAGTTCTTC

size: few
J: TRBJ2-2
V: TRBV3-1
D: TRBD2
CDR3: CASGTSGLDYLSPPGELFF
DNA: TGTGCCAGCGGGACATCGGGACTAGACTATTTGTCCCCTCCCGGGGAGCTGTTTTTT

size: NA
J: TRBJ2-5
V: TRBV20-1
D: NA
CDR3: CSAARPETQYF
DNA: TGCAGTGCTGCTAGACCTGAGACCCAGTACTTC

size: NA
J: TRBJ2-1
V: TRBV19
D: NA
CDR3: CASSTPEENEQFF
DNA: TGTGCCAGTAGCACGCCCGAAGAAAATGAGCAGTTCTTC

size: few
J: TRBJ1-5
V: TRBV20-1
D: TRBD1
CDR3: CSARDSKGTVNQPQHF
DNA: TGCAGTGCTAGAGATTCAAAAGGGACAGTCAATCAGCCCCAGCATTTT

size: few
J: TRBJ2-7
V: TRBV20-1
D: TRBD2
CDR3: CSAIRGTSEEQYF
DNA: TGCAGTGCTATACGTGGGACTAGCGAGGAGCAGTACTTC

size: NA
J: TRBJ2-7
V: TRBV15
D: NA
CDR3: CATRRQGFDEQYF
DNA: TGTGCCACCAGGAGGCAGGGATTCGACGAGCAGTACTTC

size: NA
J: TRBJ1-1
V: TRBV3-1
D: NA
CDR3: CASSPPRPNTEAFF
DNA: TGTGCCAGCAGCCCCCCCCGACCGAACACTGAAGCTTTCTTT